This T cell receptor (beta chain) was documented in a study of T cells in localized non-small cell lung cancer (dated by TCRdb to 2020 to 2022). The study in broad terms: The study analyzed T cell repertoires of under 250 early-stage NSCLC patients, comparing tumors and uninvolved tumor-adjacent lungs. The cohort was made up of 200 to 250 treatment-naive NSCLC patients whose localized lung tumors had been resected. A mean age of around 69 years was recorded for the NSCLC patients, of whom 129 were male and 95 to 110 were female.

As for this clone: This receptor's antigen is unknown. One base away there is no much larger clone; base qualities are not given.

At diagnosis, peripheral blood, uninvolved tumor-adjacent lung and tumor were collected and were preserved as a mix of fresh-frozen and FFPE material. Blood samples were analyzed as peripheral blood mononuclear cells for TCR repertoire profiling. TCR beta CDR3 regions were sequenced from DNA using the immunoSEQ Assay. Regarding the original processing steps: T cell density was computed as TCR beta template counts normalized to usable DNA estimated by amplifying housekeeping genes. Richness was estimated with the preseqR package, extrapolating to 400,000 templates for PBMC samples and 120,000 templates for tissue samples. Clonality was defined as one minus Pielou's evenness. Tissue-enriched TCRs were identified by differential abundance testing using productive amino-acid clonotypes, minimum total count 5 and alpha 0.1. The Jaccard Index and the Morisita Overlap Index were used to measure how much the repertoires overlapped between compartments. GLIPH grouped TCR beta CDR3s together with public tetramer-defined viral CDR3s, and a viral motif had to include at least three viral sequences and also show V-gene enrichment. Held by TCRdb, this immuneACCESS table contains in-frame sequences only and omits some clones. Under half of the omission traces to an unresolved V gene where checked; the cause of the rest is unknown. Clone size and V and J calls were adopted from that table, with D and trimming inferred from the DNA. This sample has about 41,000 clones in its table, and 83% of those were observed once. The ten biggest clones cover almost 8% of the sample.

The CDR3 holds 13 amino acids from the cysteine to the phenylalanine. This entry keeps only the CDR3 DNA: 39 bases, framed from base 1. The junction carries 4 bases between V and J, which are trimmed by 1 base and 0 bases respectively. CDR1 LGHNT and CDR2 FRNRAP were looked up in the germline V gene. Findings and caveats that apply to the study as a whole: Multi-region tumor sequencing was not performed, so intratumor heterogeneity could not be excluded. The highest T cell clonality was observed in uninvolved tumor-adjacent lung, where clonality exceeded that of tumor, suggesting that antigenic responses were more focused in uninvolved tumor-adjacent lung. Because the study design was exploratory, TCR variables were selected using unadjusted p-values without false-discovery rate correction. A median of around 60 of the top 100 tumor clones turned up in the paired uninvolved adjacent lung, and some 28 of those clones also ranked among the top 100 of that same adjacent lung. Longer overall survival was associated with higher T cell density in blood, whereas shorter survival was associated with higher clonality in adjacent lung.

The TCR comes from a man aged 40 to 75 with stage II lung adenocarcinoma. The chain links TRBV12-5 with TRBJ2-7, with no reliable assignment of the D segment. The material was PBMCs, obtained before any cancer treatment. CDR3 reads: CASGLGGSYEQYF. The nucleotide sequence is TGTGCTAGTGGTTTGGGGGGCTCCTACGAGCAGTACTTC.